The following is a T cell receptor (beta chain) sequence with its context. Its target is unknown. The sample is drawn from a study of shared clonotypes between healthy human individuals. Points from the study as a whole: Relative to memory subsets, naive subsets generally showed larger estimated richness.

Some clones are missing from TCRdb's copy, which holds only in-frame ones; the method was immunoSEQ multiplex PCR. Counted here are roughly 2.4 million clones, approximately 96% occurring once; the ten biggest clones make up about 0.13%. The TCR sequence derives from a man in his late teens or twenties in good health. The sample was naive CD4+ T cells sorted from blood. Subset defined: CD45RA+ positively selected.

CDR3 in amino acids: CASSPRGLAGGTDTQYF. CDR3 sequence (DNA): TGTGCCAGCTCACCACGGGGACTAGCGGGGGGCACAGATACGCAGTATTTT. The chain has TRBV18 and TRBJ2-3; TRBD2 matches 14 bases. This CDR3 contains 17 residues. V shed 1 base, J shed 1 base, and the junction held 1 base outside the gene matches. CDR1 and CDR2 from the germline V gene are KGHSH and LQKENI.